The T cell receptor (beta chain) described here comes from a study of T-cell memory formation after mild COVID-19. Points from the study as a whole: Later expanders leaned CD4+, whereas day 15 to 85 contracting clones were balanced CD4/CD8. Most CD4+ clones that shrank were in CM and EM, while CD8+ ones turned up in EMRA.

To note about this clonotype: Its matching antigen is unknown. A junction boundary mismatches the germline segment, possibly from a read error.

Using constant-segment primers, 5'RACE produced TCR alpha and TCR beta cDNA libraries carrying sample barcodes and UMIs. TCRdb recomputed calls from the 5' RACE reads with MiXCR, one row per CDR3 protein. The table includes some 68,000 distinct CDR3 sequences, about a sixth detected once. CDR3 length: 17 amino acids. Germline V gene data show CDR1 as SSHAT and CDR2 as FNYEAQ (reference sequence). What was sequenced was PBMCs or a T cell subset sorted from them (not recorded which). The chain has TRBV7-7 and TRBJ2-1, with 14 bases matching TRBD2. This sequence was found in an adult woman who had mild COVID-19 (a few samples of this study predate the infection). Cell type and time point are not known. This CDR3 is CASSLNEGLAGENEQFF. The DNA for the CDR3 is TGTGCTAGCAGCTTGAATGAGGGACTAGCGGGAGAGAATGAGCAGTTCTTC.